This TCR beta chain was sequenced for a study of identical twins. Findings and caveats of the study: Zero-insertion findings could be partly confounded by invariant cells (MAIT and iNKT cells). With beta out-of-frame sequences, excess sharing by twins was weaker.

The germline CDR1 and CDR2 sequences are DFQATT and SNEGSKA (reference sequence). With 2 bases clipped from V and 7 bases from J, the junction kept 10 bases outside the gene matches. CDR3 length: 14 residues. TCRdb processed the 5' RACE reads anew with MiXCR; each CDR3 protein has one entry. The sample contains roughly 630,000 distinct CDR3 sequences, under 8.5% of which appear only once. As to this clonotype: What it binds is unknown.

These data were likewise used in another study, on yellow fever vaccine responses in identical twins.

Sample: PBMCs. This rearrangement joins TRBV20-1 to TRBJ1-2; 7 bases fit TRBD1. This receptor was obtained from a woman between 18 and 30 years old in good health. The CDR3 coding sequence is TGCAGTGCTAGAAACGACCTGACAGGGATTGGCTACACCTTC. Its protein product is CSARNDLTGIGYTF.